This TCR beta chain was obtained from a study of early T cells in non-severe SARS-CoV-2 infection. On the study more broadly: The sequenced material was bulk RNA from unsorted whole blood, and its chains were unpaired. Study outcomes and limitations: A preference for anti-spike CD8 responses marked VDJdb matching, which missed private and CD4 specificities.

This clonotype was counted ten times or more. Its antigen is as yet unknown. The CDR3 consists of 16 residues. Germline V lookup: CDR1 SGHVS, CDR2 FQNEAQ. V lost 5 bases and J lost 0, with 14 bases in between. Unique molecular identifiers were attached to individual cDNA molecules. TCRdb analysed the 5' RACE reads with MiXCR anew, one entry per CDR3 protein. In the table there are tens of thousands of distinct CDR3 sequences, approximately 12% of which are singletons. Sequencing was done on a sample of whole blood. V usage is TRBV7-8 and J usage is TRBJ2-1, with unresolved D. The TCR originated in an adult who was a healthcare worker with PCR-confirmed SARS-CoV-2 infection or an uninfected control (not recorded which). Written as DNA, the CDR3 is TGTGCCAGCAGCCAAGTTAGGGTTGACTCCTACAATGAGCAGTTCTTC. Protein product: CASSQVRVDSYNEQFF.